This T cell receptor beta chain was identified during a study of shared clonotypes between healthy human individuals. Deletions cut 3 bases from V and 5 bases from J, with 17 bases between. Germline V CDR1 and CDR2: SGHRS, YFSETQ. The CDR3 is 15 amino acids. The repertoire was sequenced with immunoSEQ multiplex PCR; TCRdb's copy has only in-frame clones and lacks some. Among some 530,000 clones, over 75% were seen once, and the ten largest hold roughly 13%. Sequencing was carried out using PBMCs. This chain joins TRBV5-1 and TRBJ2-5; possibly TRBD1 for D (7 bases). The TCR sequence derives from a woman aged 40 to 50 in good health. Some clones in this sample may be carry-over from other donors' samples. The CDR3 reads CASSSAGGGSETQYF. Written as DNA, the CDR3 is TGCGCCAGCAGCTCCGCTGGAGGGGGCTCGGAGACCCAGTACTTC.